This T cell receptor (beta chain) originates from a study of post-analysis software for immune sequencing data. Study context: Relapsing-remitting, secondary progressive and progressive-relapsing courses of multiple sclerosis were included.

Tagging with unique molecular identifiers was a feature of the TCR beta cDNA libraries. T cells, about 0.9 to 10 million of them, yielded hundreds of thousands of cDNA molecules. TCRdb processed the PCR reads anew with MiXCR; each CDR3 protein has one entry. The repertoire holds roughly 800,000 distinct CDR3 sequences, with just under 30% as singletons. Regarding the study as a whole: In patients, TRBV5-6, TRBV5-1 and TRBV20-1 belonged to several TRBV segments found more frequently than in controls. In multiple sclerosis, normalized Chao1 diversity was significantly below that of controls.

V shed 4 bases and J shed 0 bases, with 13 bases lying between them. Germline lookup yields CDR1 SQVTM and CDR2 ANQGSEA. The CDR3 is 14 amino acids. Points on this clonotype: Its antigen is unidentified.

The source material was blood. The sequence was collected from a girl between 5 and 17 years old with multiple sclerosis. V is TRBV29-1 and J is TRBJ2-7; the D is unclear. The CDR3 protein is CSVAWAANSYEQYF. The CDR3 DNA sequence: TGCAGCGTTGCTTGGGCAGCGAACTCCTACGAGCAGTACTTC.